This T cell receptor (beta chain) was identified during a study of T-cell reconstitution after alpha-beta-depleted transplantation in children. V trimming: 0 bases; J trimming: 4 bases; junction bases outside the gene matches: 5. Germline V gene lookup returns CDR1 SGHRS and CDR2 YFSETQ. The CDR3 is 16 amino acids. Broader study findings: Where some patients showed high TCRbeta diversity at day 60, it came from recipient T cells and thymic progenitors that had survived. Alpha-beta T cells about two months after transplant reportedly derived from several hundred expanded graft clones.

This clonotype was detected only a few times. The antigen remains undetermined. As it was prepared, the TCRbeta library received unique molecular identifiers. One entry per CDR3 protein results from TCRdb running MiXCR on the PCR reads. The sample shows fewer than 550,000 distinct CDR3 sequences, about 11% of them seen only once. This material consisted of PBMCs, taken before TCRalphabeta/CD19-depleted stem cell transplant. This TCR was recovered from a child under 10 years old with inherited bone marrow failure, due to receive a stem cell transplant. The chain combines TRBV5-1 with TRBJ2-3, with 10 bases lining up with TRBD2. This CDR3 reads CASSLEASGRSDTQYF. CDR3 nucleotides: TGCGCCAGCAGCTTGGAGGCTAGCGGGAGATCAGATACGCAGTATTTT.